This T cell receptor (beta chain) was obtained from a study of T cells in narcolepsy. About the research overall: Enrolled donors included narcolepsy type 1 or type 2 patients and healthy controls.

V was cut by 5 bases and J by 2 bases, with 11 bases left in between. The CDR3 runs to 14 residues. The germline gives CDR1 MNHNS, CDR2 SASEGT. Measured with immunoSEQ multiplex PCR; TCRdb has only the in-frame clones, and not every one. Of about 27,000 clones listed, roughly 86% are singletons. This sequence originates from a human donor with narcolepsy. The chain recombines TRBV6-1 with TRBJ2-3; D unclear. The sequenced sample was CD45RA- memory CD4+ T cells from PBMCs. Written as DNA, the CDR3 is TGTGCCAGCAGTCCCCTAGAAGTCACAGATACGCAGTATTTT. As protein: CASSPLEVTDTQYF.